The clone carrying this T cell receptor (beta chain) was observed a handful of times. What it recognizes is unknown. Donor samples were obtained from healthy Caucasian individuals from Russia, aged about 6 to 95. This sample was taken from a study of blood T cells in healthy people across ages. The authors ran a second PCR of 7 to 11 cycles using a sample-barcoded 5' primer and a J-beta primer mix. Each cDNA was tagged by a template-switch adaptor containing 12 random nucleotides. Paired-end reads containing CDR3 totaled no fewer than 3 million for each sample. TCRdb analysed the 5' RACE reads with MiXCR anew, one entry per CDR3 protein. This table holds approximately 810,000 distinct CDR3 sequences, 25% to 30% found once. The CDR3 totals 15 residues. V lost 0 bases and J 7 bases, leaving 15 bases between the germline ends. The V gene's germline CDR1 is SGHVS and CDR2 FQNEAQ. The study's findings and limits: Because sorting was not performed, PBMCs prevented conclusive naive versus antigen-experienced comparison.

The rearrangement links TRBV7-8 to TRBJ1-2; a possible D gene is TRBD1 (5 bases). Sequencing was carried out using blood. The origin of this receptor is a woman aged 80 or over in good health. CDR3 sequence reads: CASSLAWGFMGGYTF. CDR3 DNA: TGTGCCAGCAGCTTAGCCTGGGGGTTCATGGGTGGCTACACCTTC.